The T cell receptor beta chain described here comes from a study of T cells after yellow fever vaccination. TCRdb analysed the 5' RACE reads with MiXCR anew, one entry per CDR3 protein. The table lists approximately 110,000 distinct CDR3 sequences, under 8.5% of them singletons. The germline CDR1 and CDR2 sequences are SGHRS and YFSETQ. V lost 4 bases to trimming and J lost 2 bases, with 10 bases between them. The CDR3 has 15 amino acids. This clonotype turned up a few times. The source of this sequence is a man in his late teens or twenties who received the YFV17D yellow fever vaccine. The specimen was CD4+ T cells sorted from PBMCs, collected 10 to 11 days after the first yellow fever vaccination. The chain employs TRBV5-1 and TRBJ2-6; tentative D call: TRBD2 (5 bases). CDR3 loop: CASSPVEAGANVLTF. The DNA for the CDR3 is TGCGCCAGCAGCCCCGTGGAGGCTGGGGCCAACGTCCTGACTTTC.